Only a few counts were recorded for the clone carrying this TCR beta chain. V shed 4 bases and J 6 bases; nucleotides not matched to a gene: 11. From germline, CDR1 is SGHDT and CDR2 YYEEEE. The CDR3 has 16 residues. The entry originates in a study of shared clonotypes between healthy human individuals. An assay was performed, and its level was deep. Each cell subset's genomic DNA was divided evenly among several immunoSEQ plates. Clones were sequenced by immunoSEQ multiplex PCR, and TCRdb holds only the in-frame ones, with some missing. The data contain roughly 510,000 clones, nearly 80% of them seen just once; the ten biggest clones take up around an eighth.

The rearrangement uses TRBV5-6 and TRBJ2-3, with 10 bases identical to TRBD2. Source material: PBMCs. This clonotype was sampled from a woman between 40 and 55 years old in good health. Some clones in this sample may be carry-over from other donors' samples. The CDR3 DNA reads as TGTGCCAGCAGCCCTAGCGGGAGAAGAGGAGCGGATACGCAGTATTTT. The encoded protein is CASSPSGRRGADTQYF.